The rows below give T cell receptor beta chains drawn from one sample of a study of neoadjuvant anti-PD-1 for oral cavity cancer. The repertoire was sequenced with immunoSEQ multiplex PCR; TCRdb's copy has only in-frame clones and lacks some. The data show several thousand clones, over 65% seen once. The sequences come from PBMCs, collected before nivolumab (anti-PD-1) treatment. Every receptor here comes from a person between 40 and 79 years old with oral cavity squamous cell carcinoma. The CDR3 runs from the conserved cysteine through the conserved F or W. A D gene is named only where the DNA matches it firmly. The listing skips clone size in some rows; elsewhere it reads once, few, many or a size class.

V gene,J gene,D gene,clone size,CDR3 DNA,CDR3 protein
TRBV9,TRBJ2-1,NA,NA,TGTGCCAGCAGCGTAGTGTACAATGAGCAGTTCTTC,CASSVVYNEQFF
TRBV7-8,TRBJ2-1,TRBD1,NA,TGTGCCAGCAGCACAATTTCAGGGGGAAATGAGCAGTTCTTC,CASSTISGGNEQFF
TRBV6-6,TRBJ1-1,NA,NA,TGTGCCAGCAGTTCCCCTGGCAGGGCACTAGCTGAAGCTTTCTTT,CASSSPGRALAEAFF
TRBV4-3,TRBJ2-1,NA,NA,TGCGCCAGCAGCCACCTGGGACGGCCCAATGAGCAGTTCTTC,CASSHLGRPNEQFF
TRBV4-1,TRBJ2-1,TRBD2,NA,TGCGCCAGCAGCCCTTCGACTAGCGGGCTCTACAATGAGCAGTTCTTC,CASSPSTSGLYNEQFF
TRBV28,TRBJ1-4,NA,NA,TGTGCCAGCAGTCCTGCCGGTCGGCGGGGTGAAAAACTGTTTTTT,CASSPAGRRGEKLFF
TRBV7-3,TRBJ2-5,NA,NA,TGTGCCAGCAGCCAAGGGCCGCGGGAGACCCAGTACTTC,CASSQGPRETQYF
TRBV2,TRBJ1-3,NA,NA,TGTGCCAGCAGTTCCGGACGTAACTCTGGAAACACCATATATTTT,CASSSGRNSGNTIYF
TRBV18,TRBJ1-1,TRBD1,NA,TGTGCCAGCTCAGGACAGGCGAACACTGAAGCTTTCTTT,CASSGQANTEAFF
TRBV7-8,TRBJ1-3,NA,NA,TGTGCCAGCAGCCCTGACGGGGGAGACACCATATATTTT,CASSPDGGDTIYF
TRBV7-9,TRBJ2-1,NA,NA,TGTGCCAGCAGCTTAGGGGCAATGGACGGAAACAATGAGCAGTTCTTC,CASSLGAMDGNNEQFF
TRBV5-1,TRBJ2-1,NA,once,TGCGCCAGCAGAATGGGGGGGCAATACAATGAGCAGTTCTTC,CASRMGGQYNEQFF
TRBV27,TRBJ2-3,TRBD2,NA,TGTGCCAGCACTCTAGCGGCGAACACAGATACGCAGTATTTT,CASTLAANTDTQYF
TRBV5-4,TRBJ1-4,TRBD1,NA,TGTGCCAGCAGCTTGGGACAGGGGCTGAGTGAAAAACTGTTTTTT,CASSLGQGLSEKLFF
TRBV19,TRBJ2-7,NA,once,TGTGCCAGTAGTATGCGTCAGGGGCTCCACGAGCAGTACTTC,CASSMRQGLHEQYF
TRBV5-8,TRBJ2-1,NA,NA,TGTGCCAGCAGCTTTGGGCTCCGTGCGAATGAGCAGTTCTTC,CASSFGLRANEQFF
TRBV19,TRBJ1-2,TRBD1,NA,TGTGCCAGTAGTAACCAGCTCGGGACAGGCTATGGCTACACCTTC,CASSNQLGTGYGYTF
TRBV4-3,TRBJ2-7,TRBD1,NA,TGCGCCAGCAGCCAAGGCTCCGGGACAGGGGCCTACGAGCAGTACTTC,CASSQGSGTGAYEQYF
TRBV5-1,TRBJ2-3,TRBD2,NA,TGCGCCAGCAGCTTCGTGCGGGGGGCTACAGATACGCAGTATTTT,CASSFVRGATDTQYF